This T cell receptor beta chain emerged from a study of cytomegalovirus exposure and HLA in healthy donors. Study findings and constraints: 150 or so TCR beta chains were listed as cytomegalovirus-associated. Researchers reportedly found TCR beta sequences accurately predicted most subjects' HLA-A and HLA-B alleles.

The study ran its PCR with 60 Vbeta and 13 Jbeta primers. Sequencing used immunoSEQ multiplex PCR; TCRdb keeps in-frame clones, though not all of them. Here the sample spans about 140,000 clones, 55% to 75% being singletons. A note on this clone: Its antigen is still unknown.

V dropped 1 base and J dropped 5 bases, with 15 bases sitting between them. Germline V gene sequence: CDR1 LNHNV, CDR2 YYDKDF (reference sequence). This CDR3 has 16 residues. The TCR comes from a man in his forties or fifties in good health and CMV-seropositive. Sequencing was carried out using PBMCs. The rearrangement joins TRBV15 to TRBJ2-1; tentatively, D is TRBD2 (5 bases). The CDR3 DNA is TGTGCCACCAGCAGAGGCTACCCACGGGGTCACAATGAGCAGTTCTTC. It yields the protein CATSRGYPRGHNEQFF.